This T cell receptor (beta chain) comes out of a study of shared clonotypes between healthy human individuals. Study information: Participating donors consisted of two women and a few men aged 18 to 49. Findings and limits, study-wide: The genetic and exposure-history diversity represented was limited by few donors. Non-shared clonotypes had lower generation probabilities than those shared by all four donors.

The CDR3 sequence is 14 residues long. The germline CDR1 and CDR2 sequences are MNHNS and SASEGT. Unmatched junction bases numbered 8, after V lost 5 bases and J lost 4 bases. Profiled with immunoSEQ multiplex PCR; TCRdb holds only in-frame clones, not every one. Seen here are hundreds of thousands of clones, 90% to 95% observed once, and the top ten hold around 0.12%. As concerns this clone: The antigen is undetermined.

Selected positively for CCR7 and CD45RO-negative, naive CD8 cells excluded terminally differentiated effector memory CD45RA+ cells. This chain connects TRBV6-1 to TRBJ2-7; 7 nucleotides align to TRBD2. This TCR was recovered from a woman between 25 and 40 years old in good health. Sequencing used naive CD8+ T cells sorted from blood. CDR3 bases: TGTGCCAGCAGTCCCCGGGGTAGCGGGTACGAGCAGTACTTC. This codes for CASSPRGSGYEQYF.